This paragraph reports one TCR beta chain. These data originate in a study of PD-L1 blockade in urothelial cancer. V lost 2 bases and J lost 0; bases outside the gene matches: 3. This CDR3 spans 16 amino acids. Germline-derived CDR1 and CDR2 are GTSNPN and SVGIG (reference sequence). Only in-frame clones appear in the TCRdb table, and some are missing; sequencing was by immunoSEQ multiplex PCR. The sample has fewer than 85,000 clones; 84% are singletons. The time point is: pretreatment peripheral blood. This TCR was sampled from a woman between 65 and 79 years old with urothelial cancer. V usage is TRBV30 and J usage is TRBJ2-1, with 11 bases lining up with TRBD2. The sequencing used PBMCs, collected around atezolizumab (anti-PD-L1) treatment. The CDR3 DNA reads as TGTGCCTGGAGTAATCTAGCGGGAGGCTCCTACAATGAGCAGTTCTTC. It translates to CAWSNLAGGSYNEQFF.